The 9 T cell receptor beta chains given below trace back to one sample, sequenced in a study of cytomegalovirus exposure and HLA in healthy donors. Sequencing used immunoSEQ multiplex PCR; TCRdb keeps in-frame clones, though not all of them. This table holds tens of thousands of clones, roughly nine tenths found once. The sequenced sample consisted of PBMCs. Receptors originate from a man between 18 and 29 years old in good health and CMV-seronegative.

This clone was recorded a few times. This chain connects TRBV4-1 to TRBJ1-1; TRBD1 agrees at 10 bases. Germline CDR1 reads MGHRA; CDR2 reads YSYEKL. CDR3 length: 15 residues. J gave up 4 bases and V 3 bases, and 5 bases lay outside the gene matches. This chain's CDR3 is CASSHEGQGITEAFF. CDR3 bases: TGCGCCAGCAGCCATGAGGGACAGGGGATCACTGAAGCTTTCTTT.

V gene TRBV6-5 combines with J gene TRBJ1-2; D is ambiguous. This CDR3 has 13 amino acids. Trimming took 2 bases from V and 2 from J, leaving 6 bases between them. Germline V gene data show CDR1 as MNHEY and CDR2 as SVGAGI. CDR3 protein: CASSYGENYGYTF. The CDR3 DNA sequence: TGTGCCAGCAGTTACGGAGAAAACTATGGCTACACCTTC.

This clone appeared once. V gene TRBV5-4 combines with J gene TRBJ2-1; 10 nucleotides align to TRBD2. The CDR3 sequence is 15 residues long. The J segment lost 4 bases and the V segment lost 5 bases, leaving 6 bases of the junction unmatched. Germline CDR1 is SGHNT and CDR2 is YYREEE (reference sequence). The CDR3 region is CASRGGLALYNEQFF. The CDR3 coding sequence is TGTGCCAGCAGAGGGGGACTAGCGTTATACAATGAGCAGTTCTTC.

The V gene is TRBV4-3, the J gene TRBJ1-2; TRBD1 is a possible D gene (5 bases). V gave up 4 bases and J gave up 6 bases, with 18 bases separating them. CDR3 length: 15 residues. Germline assignment: CDR1 LGHNA and CDR2 YSLEER. Written as DNA, the CDR3 is TGCGCCAGCAGCCCGGTCGGGCACAGGCGCGATGGCTACACCTTC. Its protein product is CASSPVGHRRDGYTF.

This rearrangement joins TRBV7-9 to TRBJ1-1, with unresolved D. V lost 1 base, J lost 3 bases, and 9 bases lay in between. The CDR3 covers 14 residues. Germline-derived CDR1 and CDR2 are SEHNR and FQNEAQ (reference sequence). CDR3 protein: CASSLVGLDTEAFF. Here the CDR3 DNA reads TGTGCCAGCAGCTTAGTTGGCTTGGACACTGAAGCTTTCTTT. Full variable domain (remainder filled in from reference TRBV7-9 and TRBJ1-1): DTGVSQNPRHKITKRGQNVTFRCDPISEHNRLYWYRQTLGQGPEFLTYFQNEAQLEKSRLLSDRFSAERPKGSFSTLEIQRTEQGDSAMYLCASSLVGLDTEAFFGQGTRLTVV.

The chain combines TRBV9 with TRBJ2-2, with 11 bases lining up with TRBD2. V gave up 3 bases and J gave up 0 bases; unmatched junction bases: 7. Germline V CDR1 and CDR2: SGDLS, YYNGEE. This CDR3 has 18 residues. The CDR3 nucleotides are TGTGCCAGCAGCGGCGGAATGACTAGCGGGACGAACACCGGGGAGCTGTTTTTT. The encoded protein is CASSGGMTSGTNTGELFF.

This chain links TRBV10-3 with TRBJ1-1, with 8 bases matching TRBD1. The V segment lost 8 bases and the J segment 3 bases; nucleotides outside the gene matches: 11. CDR3 length: 15 residues. The germline V gene has CDR1 ENHRY and CDR2 SYGVKD. The CDR3 region has the DNA TGTGCCATCGGCGGACTAGACAGGGGCCACACTGAAGCTTTCTTT. Translation gives CAIGGLDRGHTEAFF.

The J gene is TRBJ1-1, the V gene TRBV27; possibly TRBD1 for D (6 bases). V was shortened by 0 bases and J by 1 base, with 9 bases between the two germline ends. The CDR3 runs 15 residues. Germline CDR1 is MNHEY and CDR2 is SMNVEV (reference sequence). The CDR3 sequence: CASSLSGAGNTEAFF. CDR3 sequence (DNA): TGTGCCAGCAGTTTATCGGGGGCAGGGAACACTGAAGCTTTCTTT.

The chain uses TRBV7-2 and TRBJ2-2, with 11 bases aligning to TRBD2. Trimming removed 2 bases from V and 4 bases from J; junction bases left unmatched: 6. The germline CDR1 and CDR2 sequences are SGHTA and FQGNSA. This CDR3 has 17 amino acids. The CDR3 protein is CASSLSLAGVGTGELFF. The CDR3 region has the DNA TGTGCCAGCAGCTTATCACTAGCGGGAGTGGGCACCGGGGAGCTGTTTTTT.